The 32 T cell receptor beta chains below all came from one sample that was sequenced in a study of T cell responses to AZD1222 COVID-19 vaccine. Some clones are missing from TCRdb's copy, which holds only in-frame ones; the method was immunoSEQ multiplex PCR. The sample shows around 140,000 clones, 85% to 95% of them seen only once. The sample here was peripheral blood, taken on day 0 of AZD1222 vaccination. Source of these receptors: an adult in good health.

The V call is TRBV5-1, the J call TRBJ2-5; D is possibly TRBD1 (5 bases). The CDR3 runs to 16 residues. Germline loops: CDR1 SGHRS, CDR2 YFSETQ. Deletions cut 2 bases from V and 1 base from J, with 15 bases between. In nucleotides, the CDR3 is TGCGCCAGCAGCTTCATCCCCCAGGGCTCCCAAGAGACCCAGTACTTC. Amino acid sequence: CASSFIPQGSQETQYF.

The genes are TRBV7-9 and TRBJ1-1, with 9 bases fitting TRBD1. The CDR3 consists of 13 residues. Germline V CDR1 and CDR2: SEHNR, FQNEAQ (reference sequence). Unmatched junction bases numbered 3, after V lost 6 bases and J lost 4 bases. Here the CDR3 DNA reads TGTGCCAGCAGTAAGACAGGGGGCACTGAAGCTTTCTTT. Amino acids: CASSKTGGTEAFF.

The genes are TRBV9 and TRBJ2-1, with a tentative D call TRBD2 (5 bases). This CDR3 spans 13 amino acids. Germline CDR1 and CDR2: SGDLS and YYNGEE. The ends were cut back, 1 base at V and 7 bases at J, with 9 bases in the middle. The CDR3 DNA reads TGTGCCAGCAGCGTAAAGCCGGGAAATGAGCAGTTCTTC. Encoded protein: CASSVKPGNEQFF.

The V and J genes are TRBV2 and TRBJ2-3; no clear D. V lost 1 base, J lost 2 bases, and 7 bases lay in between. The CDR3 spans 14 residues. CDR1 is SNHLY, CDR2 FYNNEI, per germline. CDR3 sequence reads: CASSEDSNTDTQYF. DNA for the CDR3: TGTGCCAGCAGTGAAGACTCGAACACAGATACGCAGTATTTT.

For the CDR3, the DNA is TGTGCCAGTAGTATAGGTGCACCCGGGACTAGCGGGAGTAATGAGCAGTTCTTC. Its translation: CASSIGAPGTSGSNEQFF. The rearrangement joins TRBV19 to TRBJ2-1; 14 nucleotides agree with TRBD2. The V gene's germline CDR1 is LNHDA and CDR2 SQIVND (reference sequence). V was clipped by 1 base and J by 7 bases; unmatched bases: 9. The CDR3 sequence is 18 residues long.

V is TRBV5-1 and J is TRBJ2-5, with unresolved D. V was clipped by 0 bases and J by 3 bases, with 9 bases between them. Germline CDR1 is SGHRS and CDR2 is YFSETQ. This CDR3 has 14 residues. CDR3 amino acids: CASSLEAREETQYF. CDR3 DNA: TGCGCCAGCAGCTTGGAGGCCAGAGAAGAGACCCAGTACTTC.

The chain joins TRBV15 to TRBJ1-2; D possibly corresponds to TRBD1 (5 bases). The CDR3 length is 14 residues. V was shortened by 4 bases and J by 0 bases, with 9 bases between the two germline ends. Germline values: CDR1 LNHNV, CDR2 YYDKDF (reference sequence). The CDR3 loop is CATSTAGTNYGYTF. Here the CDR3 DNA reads TGTGCCACCAGCACGGCAGGGACTAACTATGGCTACACCTTC.

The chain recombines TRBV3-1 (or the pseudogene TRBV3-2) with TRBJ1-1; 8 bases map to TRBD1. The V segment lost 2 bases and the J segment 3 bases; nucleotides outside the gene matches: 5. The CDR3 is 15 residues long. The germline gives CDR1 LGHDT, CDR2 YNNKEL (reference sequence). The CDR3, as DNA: TGTGCCAGCAGCCAACTGGGGACAGGCCACACTGAAGCTTTCTTT. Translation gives CASSQLGTGHTEAFF.

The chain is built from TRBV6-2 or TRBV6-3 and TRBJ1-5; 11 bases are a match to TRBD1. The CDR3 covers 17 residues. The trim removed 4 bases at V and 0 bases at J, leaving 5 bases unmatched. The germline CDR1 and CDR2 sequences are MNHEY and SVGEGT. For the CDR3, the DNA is TGTGCCAGCAGTTCCGGGACAGGGGGTAATAGCAATCAGCCCCAGCATTTT. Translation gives CASSSGTGGNSNQPQHF.

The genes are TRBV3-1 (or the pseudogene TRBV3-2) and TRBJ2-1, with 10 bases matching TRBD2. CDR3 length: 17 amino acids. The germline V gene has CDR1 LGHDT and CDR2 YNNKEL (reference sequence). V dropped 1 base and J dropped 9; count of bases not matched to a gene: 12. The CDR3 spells CASSQVLAGGSDSEQFF. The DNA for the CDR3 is TGTGCCAGCAGCCAAGTGTTAGCGGGAGGTTCGGACTCTGAGCAGTTCTTC.

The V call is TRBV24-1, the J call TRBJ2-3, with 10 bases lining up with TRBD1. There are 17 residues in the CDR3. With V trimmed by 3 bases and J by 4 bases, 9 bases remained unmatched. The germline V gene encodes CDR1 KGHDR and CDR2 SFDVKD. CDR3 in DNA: TGTGCCACCAGTGATGCGCTTTCCGGGACAGGGGCAGATACGCAGTATTTT. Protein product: CATSDALSGTGADTQYF.

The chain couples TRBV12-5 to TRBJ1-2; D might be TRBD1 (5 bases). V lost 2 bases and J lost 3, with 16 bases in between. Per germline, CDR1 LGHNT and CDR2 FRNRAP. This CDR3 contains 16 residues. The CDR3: CASGLTSWAGYYGYTF. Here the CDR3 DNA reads TGTGCTAGTGGTTTGACTTCTTGGGCAGGGTACTATGGCTACACCTTC.

CDR3 amino acids: CASSRGMTSGSYNEQFF. CDR3 DNA: TGTGCCAGCAGCCGAGGAATGACTAGCGGCTCCTACAATGAGCAGTTCTTC. The genes are TRBV11-2 and TRBJ2-1, with 9 bases lining up with TRBD2. Unmatched junction bases numbered 8, after V lost 5 bases and J lost 0 bases. Germline V gives CDR1 SGHAT, CDR2 FQNNGV. There are 17 residues in the CDR3. Drawing the rest from reference TRBV11-2 and TRBJ2-1, the complete variable domain is EAGVAQSPRYKIIEKRQSVAFWCNPISGHATLYWYQQILGQGPKLLIQFQNNGVVDDSQLPKDRFSAERLKGVDSTLKIQPAKLEDSAVYLCASSRGMTSGSYNEQFFGPGTRLTVL.

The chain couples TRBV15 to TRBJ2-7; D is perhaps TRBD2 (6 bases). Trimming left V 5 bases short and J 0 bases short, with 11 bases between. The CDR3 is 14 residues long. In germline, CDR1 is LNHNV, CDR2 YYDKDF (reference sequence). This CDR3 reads CATSGAGLSYEQYF. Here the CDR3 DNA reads TGTGCCACCAGCGGAGCGGGCCTCTCCTACGAGCAGTACTTC. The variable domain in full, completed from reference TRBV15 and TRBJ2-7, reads DAMVIQNPRYQVTQFGKPVTLSCSQTLNHNVMYWYQQKSSQAPKLLFHYYDKDFNNEADTPDNFQSRRPNTSFCFLDIRSPGLGDTAMYLCATSGAGLSYEQYFGPGTRLTVT.

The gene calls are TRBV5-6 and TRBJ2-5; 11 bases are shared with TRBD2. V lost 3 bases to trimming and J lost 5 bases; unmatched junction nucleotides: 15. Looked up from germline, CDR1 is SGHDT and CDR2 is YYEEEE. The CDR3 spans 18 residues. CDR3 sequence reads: CASSWELAGGPARETQYF. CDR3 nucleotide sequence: TGTGCCAGCAGCTGGGAGTTAGCGGGAGGGCCGGCAAGGGAGACCCAGTACTTC.

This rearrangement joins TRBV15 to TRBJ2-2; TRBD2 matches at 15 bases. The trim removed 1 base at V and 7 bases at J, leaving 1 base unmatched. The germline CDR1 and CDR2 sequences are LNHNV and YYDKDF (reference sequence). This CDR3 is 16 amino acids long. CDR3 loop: CATSRGTSGRVGELFF. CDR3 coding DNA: TGTGCCACCAGCAGAGGGACTAGCGGGAGGGTCGGGGAGCTGTTTTTT. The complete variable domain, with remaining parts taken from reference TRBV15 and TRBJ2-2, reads DAMVIQNPRYQVTQFGKPVTLSCSQTLNHNVMYWYQQKSSQAPKLLFHYYDKDFNNEADTPDNFQSRRPNTSFCFLDIRSPGLGDTAMYLCATSRGTSGRVGELFFGEGSRLTVL.

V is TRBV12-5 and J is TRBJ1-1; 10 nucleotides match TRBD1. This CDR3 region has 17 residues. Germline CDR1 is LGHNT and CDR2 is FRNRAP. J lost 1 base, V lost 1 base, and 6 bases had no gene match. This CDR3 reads CASGLATGGLENTEAFF. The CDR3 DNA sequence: TGTGCTAGTGGTTTGGCGACAGGGGGCCTGGAGAACACTGAAGCTTTCTTT.

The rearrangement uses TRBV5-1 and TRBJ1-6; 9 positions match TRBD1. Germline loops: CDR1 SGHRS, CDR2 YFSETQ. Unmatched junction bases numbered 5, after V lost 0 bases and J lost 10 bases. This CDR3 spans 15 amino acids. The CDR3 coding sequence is TGCGCCAGCAGCTTGGGGGGACAGGGCAGCTCACCCCTCCACTTT. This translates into CASSLGGQGSSPLHF.

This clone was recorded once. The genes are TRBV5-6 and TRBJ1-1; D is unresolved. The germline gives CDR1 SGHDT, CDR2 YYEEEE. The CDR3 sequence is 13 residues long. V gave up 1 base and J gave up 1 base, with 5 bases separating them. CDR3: CASSLRGNTEAFF. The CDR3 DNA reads TGTGCCAGCAGCTTGAGAGGGAACACTGAAGCTTTCTTT.

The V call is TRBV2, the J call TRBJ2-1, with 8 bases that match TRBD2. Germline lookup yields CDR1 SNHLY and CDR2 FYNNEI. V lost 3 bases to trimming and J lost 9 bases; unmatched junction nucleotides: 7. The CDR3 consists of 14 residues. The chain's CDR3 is CASSDRGRILEQFF. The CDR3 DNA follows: TGTGCCAGCAGTGACCGCGGGAGGATTCTTGAGCAGTTCTTC.

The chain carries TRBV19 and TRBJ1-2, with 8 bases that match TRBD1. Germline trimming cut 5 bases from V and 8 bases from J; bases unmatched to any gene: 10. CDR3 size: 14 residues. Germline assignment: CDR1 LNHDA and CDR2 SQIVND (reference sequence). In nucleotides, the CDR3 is TGTGCCAGTAGTCCTGGGACAGGCCCGACGGGCTACACCTTC. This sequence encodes CASSPGTGPTGYTF.

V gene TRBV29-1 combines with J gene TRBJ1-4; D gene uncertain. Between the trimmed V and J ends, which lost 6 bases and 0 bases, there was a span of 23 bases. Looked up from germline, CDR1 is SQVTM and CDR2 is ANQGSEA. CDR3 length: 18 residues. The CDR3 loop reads CSVGYVAPIGATNEKLFF. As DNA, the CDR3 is TGCAGCGTCGGATATGTCGCCCCAATCGGGGCAACTAATGAAAAACTGTTTTTT.

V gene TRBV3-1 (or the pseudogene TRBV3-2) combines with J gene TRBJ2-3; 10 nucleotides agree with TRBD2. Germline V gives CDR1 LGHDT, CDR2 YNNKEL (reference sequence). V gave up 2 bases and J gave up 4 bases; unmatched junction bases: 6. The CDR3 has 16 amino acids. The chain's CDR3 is CASSQLAGEVSDTQYF. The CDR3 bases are TGTGCCAGCAGCCAACTAGCGGGAGAAGTCTCAGATACGCAGTATTTT.

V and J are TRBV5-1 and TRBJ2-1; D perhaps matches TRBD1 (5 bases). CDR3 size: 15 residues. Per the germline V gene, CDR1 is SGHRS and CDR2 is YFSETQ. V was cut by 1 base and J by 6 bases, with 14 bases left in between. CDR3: CASSLNSRVSNEQFF. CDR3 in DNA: TGCGCCAGCAGCTTGAATAGCAGGGTAAGCAATGAGCAGTTCTTC.

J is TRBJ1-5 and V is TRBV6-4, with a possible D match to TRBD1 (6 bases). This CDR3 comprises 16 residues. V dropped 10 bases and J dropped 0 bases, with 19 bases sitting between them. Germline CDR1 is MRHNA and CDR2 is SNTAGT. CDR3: CAITYREKYSNQPQHF. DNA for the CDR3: TGTGCCATAACGTACAGGGAGAAATATAGCAATCAGCCCCAGCATTTT.

Here the CDR3 reads CASSLTSNSYEQYF. The CDR3 coding sequence is TGTGCCAGCAGTTTGACCTCTAATTCCTACGAGCAGTACTTC. The chain has TRBV27 and TRBJ2-7, with D unresolved. The CDR3 runs 14 residues. In germline, CDR1 is MNHEY, CDR2 SMNVEV (reference sequence). Trimming stripped 3 bases from V and 1 base from J, with 10 bases between.

The CDR3, as DNA: TGTGCCAGCTCACGGAACCAGGGGGCAGGAACTGAAGCTTTCTTT. Encoded protein: CASSRNQGAGTEAFF. The chain recombines TRBV18 with TRBJ1-1; 8 bases align to TRBD1. Germline values: CDR1 KGHSH, CDR2 LQKENI. Trimming took 4 bases from V and 5 from J; bases not matched to a gene: 9. This CDR3 contains 15 residues.

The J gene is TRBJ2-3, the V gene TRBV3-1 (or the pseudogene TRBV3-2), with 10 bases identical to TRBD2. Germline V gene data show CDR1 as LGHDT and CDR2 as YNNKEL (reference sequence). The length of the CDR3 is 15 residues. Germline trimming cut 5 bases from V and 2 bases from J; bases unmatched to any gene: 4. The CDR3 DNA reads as TGTGCCAGCAGCAAGACTAGCGGGTACACAGATACGCAGTATTTT. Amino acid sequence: CASSKTSGYTDTQYF.

The CDR3 DNA follows: TGTGCCAGCAGCCAAGAAAAGGAAGCATATAGCAATCAGCCCCAGCATTTT. Translated, it gives CASSQEKEAYSNQPQHF. V and J are TRBV14 and TRBJ1-5; D is ambiguous. The germline V gene encodes CDR1 SGHDN and CDR2 FVKESK. The CDR3 is 17 residues long. Trimming left V 0 bases short and J 0 bases short, with 12 bases between.

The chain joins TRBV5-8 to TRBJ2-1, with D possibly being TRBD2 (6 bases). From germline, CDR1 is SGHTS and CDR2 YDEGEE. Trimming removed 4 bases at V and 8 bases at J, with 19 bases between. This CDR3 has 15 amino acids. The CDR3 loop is CASSPPDYRRDEQFF. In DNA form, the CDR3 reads TGTGCCAGCAGCCCCCCGGACTATAGGAGGGATGAGCAGTTCTTC.

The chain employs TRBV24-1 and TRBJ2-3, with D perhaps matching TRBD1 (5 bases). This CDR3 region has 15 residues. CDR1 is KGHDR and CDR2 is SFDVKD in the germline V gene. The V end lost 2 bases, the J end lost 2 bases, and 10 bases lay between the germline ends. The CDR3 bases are TGTGCCACCAGTGATTCACGACAGATCACAGATACGCAGTATTTT. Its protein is CATSDSRQITDTQYF.

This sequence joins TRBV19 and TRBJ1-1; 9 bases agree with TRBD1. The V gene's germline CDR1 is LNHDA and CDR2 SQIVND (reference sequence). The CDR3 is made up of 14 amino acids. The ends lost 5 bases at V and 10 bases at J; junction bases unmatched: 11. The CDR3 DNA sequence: TGTGCCAGTAGTCGCCGGGACAGGGCGAAAGGAGCTTTCTTT. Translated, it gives CASSRRDRAKGAFF. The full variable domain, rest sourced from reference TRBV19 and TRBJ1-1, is DGGITQSPKYLFRKEGQNVTLSCEQNLNHDAMYWYRQDPGQGLRLIYYSQIVNDFQKGDIAEGYSVSREKKESFPLTVTSAQKNPTAFYLCASSRRDRAKGAFFGQGTRLTVV.